This T cell receptor beta chain was sequenced in a study of early T cells in non-severe SARS-CoV-2 infection. Study-level information: Sequencing used unsorted whole-blood bulk RNA, so chains lack pairing.

The V end lost 3 bases, the J end lost 4 bases, and 10 bases lay between the germline ends. This CDR3 has 13 residues. Germline V lookup: CDR1 SGHKS, CDR2 YYEKEE (reference sequence). In the library, individual cDNA molecules carried attached unique molecular identifiers. TCRdb itself ran the 5' RACE reads through MiXCR, one entry per CDR3 protein. The repertoire holds 80,000 to 95,000 distinct CDR3 sequences, with 16% as singletons. Study-wide points: Matches to VDJdb favored anti-spike CD8 responses and missed private and CD4 specificities.

This clonotype was found a few times. What it binds is unknown. This receptor was identified in an adult who was a healthcare worker with PCR-confirmed SARS-CoV-2 infection or an uninfected control (not recorded which). V usage is TRBV5-5 and J usage is TRBJ1-1, with D possibly TRBD1 on 5 matching bases. This specimen was whole blood, taken at baseline. This CDR3 reads CASSWSGGTEAFF. DNA of the CDR3: TGTGCCAGCAGCTGGTCTGGGGGCACTGAAGCTTTCTTT.